This T cell receptor beta chain was recorded in a study of blood T cell repertoires in COVID-19. Whole-study context: From T cells, B-cell-depleted T cells, or PBMCs came the material, which was cDNA or gDNA.

Across over 20 US areas, participants ranged in age from about 18 to 90 years. The study assigned cohorts using participant-reported clinical history. The CDR3 is 16 amino acids. Per the germline V gene, CDR1 is SQVTM and CDR2 is ANQGSEA. Trimming removed 1 base from V and 2 bases from J, with 17 bases in between. In the original analysis: Amplification from reference gene primers served as the basis for estimated nucleated cell counts. The data were produced by immunoSEQ multiplex PCR, yet TCRdb's version contains in-frame clones alone and is incomplete. V and J calls and clone size are given by that table; D and trimming were obtained from the DNA. This table has fewer than 200,000 clones, around 88% appearing once.

The receptor was derived from a woman in her fifties or sixties in a cohort exposed to, infected with or recovered from COVID-19 (not recorded which). The sequencing input was PBMCs or T cells enriched from blood (not recorded which). This chain connects TRBV29-1 to TRBJ1-2, with TRBD1 as a possible D gene (6 bases). The CDR3 protein is CSVEGTAGPLNYGYTF. The CDR3 region has the DNA TGCAGCGTTGAAGGGACAGCCGGGCCCCTAAACTATGGCTACACCTTC.